This TCR beta chain was found in a study of T cell repertoires in aging, cancer and after chemotherapy. Turning to the study itself: Paired samples before and after chemotherapy came from chronic lymphocytic leukemia patients on fludarabine- or bendamustine-based regimens. Study conclusions and caveats: Compared with age-matched healthy donors, untreated hematological or solid cancer patients showed higher blood TCR clonality. In cancer patients, declining TCR diversity with age involved lost richness and lost evenness.

As for this clonotype: Antigen specificity is unknown.

Rearranged V-D-J TRB sequences were amplified with a mixed TRB-A/B primer pool. Each CDR3 protein is one row after TCRdb ran MiXCR on the multiplex PCR reads. The profile covers roughly 6,300 distinct CDR3 sequences, with about 31% appearing a single time and 65% to 75% taken by the ten largest. Peripheral blood genomic DNA, not sorted cells or RNA, was the template. Trimming stripped 0 bases from V and 5 bases from J, with 6 bases between. CDR3 size: 13 residues. The germline CDR1 and CDR2 sequences are KGHDR and SFDVKD. The V call is TRBV24-1, the J call TRBJ1-2; D not certain. Material: blood. The clonotype comes from a human donor with a blood cancer. The donor label of this sample is uncertain. Here the CDR3 reads CATSDLTSYGYTF. Here the CDR3 DNA reads TGTGCCACCAGTGATTTGACCTCTTATGGCTACACCTTC.